The rows below give T cell receptor beta chains drawn from one sample of a study of PD-1 blockade in classical Hodgkin lymphoma. Produced via immunoSEQ multiplex PCR; TCRdb's table is partial and in-frame only. In the table there are about 39,000 clones, about nine tenths of which are singletons. The sample consisted of peripheral blood mononuclear cells (PBMCs), taken at baseline. These receptors originate from a human donor with classical Hodgkin lymphoma. Each CDR3 is given with its conserved first and last residue. A D gene is named only where the DNA matches it firmly. Clone size appears in some rows only: once, few, many, or a class for an expanded clone.

clone_size | d_call | j_call | v_call | cdr3_nt | cdr3_aa
. | TRBD2 | TRBJ2-2 | TRBV2 | TGTGCCAGCAGTATAGGCGGGGGGACGGAGCTGTTTTTT | CASSIGGGTELFF
. | TRBD2 | TRBJ2-1 | TRBV5-1 | TGCGCCAGCAGCTTATCCGGCCGGGGGGTCGATGAGCAGTTCTTC | CASSLSGRGVDEQFF
. | . | TRBJ1-5 | TRBV25-1 | TGTGCCAGCAAGAAAAGGTGGGGTATAGGAGGCAATCAGCCCCAGCATTTT | CASKKRWGIGGNQPQHF
. | . | TRBJ1-5 | TRBV11-2 | TGTGCCAGCAGCTTGGGGGCGGATGGCAATCAGCCCCAGCATTTT | CASSLGADGNQPQHF
. | . | TRBJ1-6 | TRBV19 | TGTGCCAGTAGTGCTTCTTATAATTCACCCCTCCACTTT | CASSASYNSPLHF
. | . | TRBJ2-7 | TRBV19 | TGTGCCAGTAGCAACAGGGATTCGTCCTACGAGCAGTACTTC | CASSNRDSSYEQYF
. | . | TRBJ2-5 | TRBV15 | TGTGCCACCAGCAGAGACAGAGCACAAGAGACCCAGTACTTC | CATSRDRAQETQYF
. | . | TRBJ2-7 | TRBV6-6 | TGTGCCAGCAGTTACTCAGGGGGACACGAGCAGTACTTC | CASSYSGGHEQYF
. | TRBD1 | TRBJ2-2 | TRBV5-1 | TGCGCCAGCAGCTTGGCCCGGGACAGACCCACCGGGGAGCTGTTTTTT | CASSLARDRPTGELFF
. | TRBD2 | TRBJ2-1 | TRBV7-9 | TGTGCCAGCAGCCCCTTGAGCGGGAGCTCCTACAATGAGCAGTTCTTC | CASSPLSGSSYNEQFF
. | . | TRBJ2-5 | TRBV9 | TGTGCCAGCAGCGTAGCGGGGTCTAAGCAAGAGACCCAGTACTTC | CASSVAGSKQETQYF
. | . | TRBJ2-5 | TRBV19 | TGTGCCAGTAACAGGGTCGGGGAGACCCAGTACTTC | CASNRVGETQYF
. | TRBD1 | TRBJ2-1 | TRBV5-1 | TGCGCCAGCAGCTTTGGCCTCAGGGGGCGGGACAATGAGCAGTTCTTC | CASSFGLRGRDNEQFF
. | . | TRBJ2-7 | TRBV9 | TGTGCCAGCAGCAGGGTTTCCTACGAGCAGTACTTC | CASSRVSYEQYF
. | . | TRBJ2-2 | TRBV5-1 | TGCGCCAGCAGCTTTGAGGCCGGGGAGCTGTTTTTT | CASSFEAGELFF
. | TRBD1 | TRBJ1-4 | TRBV27 | TGTGCCAGCAGTTTGTCACGGGGGACAGGGGCAGTAACTAATGAAAAACTGTTTTTT | CASSLSRGTGAVTNEKLFF
. | . | TRBJ2-7 | TRBV18 | TGTGCCAGCTCACCACGGGGGAACGGCTACGAGCAGTACTTC | CASSPRGNGYEQYF
once | TRBD2 | TRBJ2-2 | TRBV9 | TGTGCCAGCAGCGCGACTAGCGGATACACCGGGGAGCTGTTTTTT | CASSATSGYTGELFF
few | . | TRBJ2-2 | TRBV6-1 | TGTGCCAGCAGTGCCGTAACCGGGGAGCTGTTTTTT | CASSAVTGELFF
. | . | TRBJ1-2 | TRBV7-9 | TGTGCCAGCAGCTTAGACGGGACGTTCTCGTATGGCTACACCTTC | CASSLDGTFSYGYTF
. | . | TRBJ2-7 | TRBV19 | TGTGCCAGTAGTATGCTTGGTGGTAGGAACGAGCAGTACTTC | CASSMLGGRNEQYF
. | . | TRBJ2-2 | TRBV10-1 | TGCGCCAGCAGTGAGAGAAGAGACACCGGGGAGCTGTTTTTT | CASSERRDTGELFF
. | TRBD2 | TRBJ2-5 | TRBV5-1 | TGCGCCAGCAGCCCCGGCGGGCGGGGGGGCCAGAGGGAGACCCAGTACTTC | CASSPGGRGGQRETQYF
. | TRBD1 | TRBJ2-7 | TRBV7-9 | TGTGCCAGCAGCTTGACAGGGGCCTACGAGCAGTACTTC | CASSLTGAYEQYF
. | TRBD1 | TRBJ1-4 | TRBV29-1 | TGCAGCGTTGGGGGACAGGGGGCGACGGATGAAAAACTGTTTTTT | CSVGGQGATDEKLFF
once | . | TRBJ2-5 | TRBV5-4 | TGTGCCAGCCACACCGAAGCAATTTCGAAGACCCAGTACTTC | CASHTEAISKTQYF
. | . | TRBJ1-3 | TRBV5-1 | TGCGCCAGCAGCTTGGCTCTGAATCCTGGAAACACCATATATTTT | CASSLALNPGNTIYF
. | . | TRBJ2-3 | TRBV11-3 | TGTGCCAGCAGCTCGGGGTTTAAAGATACGCAGTATTTT | CASSSGFKDTQYF
. | . | TRBJ2-6 | TRBV19 | TGTGCCAGTAGTATAGCCCACTCTGGGGCCAACGTCCTGACTTTC | CASSIAHSGANVLTF
. | TRBD2 | TRBJ2-5 | TRBV5-1 | TGCGCCAGCAGCCAGCAGACTAGCGGGAGATTGTGGCAAGAGACCCAGTACTTC | CASSQQTSGRLWQETQYF
. | . | TRBJ1-1 | TRBV28 | TGTGCCAGCGACGGTGGAGGCACTGAAGCTTTCTTT | CASDGGGTEAFF
. | . | TRBJ2-3 | TRBV4-1 | TGCGCCAGCAGCCAAGAGCCCACCGCCACAGATACGCAGTATTTT | CASSQEPTATDTQYF
. | . | TRBJ2-7 | TRBV10-1 | TGCGCCAGCAGTAAGAAGCCCGGGACGGCCGCCGAGCAGTACTTC | CASSKKPGTAAEQYF
. | . | TRBJ2-7 | TRBV4-2 | TGTGCCAGCAGCCAAGAGTTCGCAGCGGTTTACCTCTACGAGCAGTACTTC | CASSQEFAAVYLYEQYF
. | TRBD2 | TRBJ2-5 | TRBV5-4 | TGTGCCAGCAGCTCTAGCGGGATAGAGACCCAGTACTTC | CASSSSGIETQYF
. | TRBD1 | TRBJ2-7 | TRBV2 | TGTGCCAGCGTAGGGGGCAGCTACGAGCAGTACTTC | CASVGGSYEQYF
few | . | TRBJ2-7 | TRBV28 | TGTGCCAGCAGTTGGACCGTCGGGAGCGGCTACGAGCAGTACTTC | CASSWTVGSGYEQYF
few | TRBD2 | TRBJ2-3 | TRBV5-1 | TGCGCCAGCAGCTGGGGACTAGCGGGAGGAGCCGCGATAAATACGCAGTATTTT | CASSWGLAGGAAINTQYF
once | TRBD1 | TRBJ2-7 | TRBV7-2 | TGTGCCAGCAGCTTACCGGGACAGAGAGAGCAGTACTTC | CASSLPGQREQYF
once | TRBD2 | TRBJ2-7 | TRBV9 | TGTGCCAGCAGCTACGGGCGGGAGGGTGGCTACGAGCAGTACTTC | CASSYGREGGYEQYF
. | TRBD2 | TRBJ2-3 | TRBV29-1 | TGCAGCGCCGAGAGGACTAGCGGGGGGGCAGGCACGCAGTATTTT | CSAERTSGGAGTQYF
. | . | TRBJ1-1 | TRBV5-1 | TGCGCCAGCAGCCACATTTCGGACGAAGCTACTGAAGCTTTCTTT | CASSHISDEATEAFF
once | TRBD1 | TRBJ1-2 | TRBV4-1 | TGCGCCAGCAGCCAAGATTGGGTTCAGGGGGCGAACTATGGCTACACCTTC | CASSQDWVQGANYGYTF
once | . | TRBJ2-2 | TRBV7-2 | TGTGCCAGCAGCTTAGCGCGCTCGAACACCGGGGAGCTGTTTTTT | CASSLARSNTGELFF
. | TRBD1 | TRBJ2-7 | TRBV27 | TGTGCCAGCAGTTACAGGGGAGTCTACGAGCAGTACTTC | CASSYRGVYEQYF
. | TRBD2 | TRBJ2-1 | TRBV11-2 | TGTGCCAGCAGCTCGCTGACTAGCGGGAGGCGGGAGCAGTTCTTC | CASSSLTSGRREQFF
once | . | TRBJ2-7 | TRBV4-1 | TGCGCCAGCAGCCTTGGCCCCTTAAGAGAATACGAGCAGTACTTC | CASSLGPLREYEQYF
. | . | TRBJ1-5 | TRBV28 | TGTGCCAGCAGTCTGGGAGGATATGGCAATCAGCCCCAGCATTTT | CASSLGGYGNQPQHF
. | TRBD1 | TRBJ2-7 | TRBV5-1 | TGCGCCAGCAGCTTGAGGGCAGGGGGCGAGCAGTACTTC | CASSLRAGGEQYF
. | . | TRBJ1-3 | TRBV2 | TGTGCCAGCAGCAGGTCCCAGAGCTCTGGAAACACCATATATTTT | CASSRSQSSGNTIYF
. | . | TRBJ2-1 | TRBV6-1 | TGTGCCAGCAGTGAAAGGGAGAACAATGAGCAGTTCTTC | CASSERENNEQFF
. | . | TRBJ1-2 | TRBV27 | TGTGCCAGCAGTCAGGGAGGAGACTATGGCTACACCTTC | CASSQGGDYGYTF
. | . | TRBJ2-3 | TRBV5-6 | TGTGCCAGCAGCTTGGCCCAGCTAAGGGGTAGCACAGATACGCAGTATTTT | CASSLAQLRGSTDTQYF
. | . | TRBJ2-7 | TRBV6-1 | TGTGCCGCGAAAGACCCGGGCCCTCTGTACGAGCAGTACTTC | CAAKDPGPLYEQYF
. | TRBD1 | TRBJ2-1 | TRBV7-9 | TGTGCCAGCAGCTGGACAGGGCTAAATGAGCAGTTCTTC | CASSWTGLNEQFF
. | TRBD1 | TRBJ2-2 | TRBV6-4 | TGTGCCAGCTCGTCCGGGACAGGGGACACCGGGGAGCTGTTTTTT | CASSSGTGDTGELFF
. | . | TRBJ1-2 | TRBV27 | TGTGCCAGCGCCCGGGGGGGGGCTTACTATGGCTACACCTTC | CASARGGAYYGYTF
. | . | TRBJ1-2 | TRBV28 | TGTGCCAGCAGTTTTGGGGCCGAGAGCTATGGCTACACCTTC | CASSFGAESYGYTF
. | . | TRBJ2-1 | TRBV11-2 | TGTGCCAGCAGCTTATCCCCCCTAGCGAGGGCAGCAAATGAGCAGTTCTTC | CASSLSPLARAANEQFF
. | TRBD2 | TRBJ2-7 | TRBV19 | TGTGCCACATCTCTAGCGGCAGGCTCCTACGAGCAGTACTTC | CATSLAAGSYEQYF